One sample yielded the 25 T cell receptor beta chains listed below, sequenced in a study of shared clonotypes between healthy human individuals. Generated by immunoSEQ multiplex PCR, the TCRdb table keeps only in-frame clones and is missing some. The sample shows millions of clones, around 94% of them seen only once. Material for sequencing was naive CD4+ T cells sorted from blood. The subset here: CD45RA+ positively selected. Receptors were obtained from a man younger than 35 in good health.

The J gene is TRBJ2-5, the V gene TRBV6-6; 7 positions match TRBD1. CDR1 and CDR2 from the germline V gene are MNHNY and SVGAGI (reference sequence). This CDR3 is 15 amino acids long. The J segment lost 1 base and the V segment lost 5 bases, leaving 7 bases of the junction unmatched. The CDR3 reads CASSTGTVFQETQYF. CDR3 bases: TGTGCCAGCAGTACCGGGACAGTGTTCCAAGAGACCCAGTACTTC.

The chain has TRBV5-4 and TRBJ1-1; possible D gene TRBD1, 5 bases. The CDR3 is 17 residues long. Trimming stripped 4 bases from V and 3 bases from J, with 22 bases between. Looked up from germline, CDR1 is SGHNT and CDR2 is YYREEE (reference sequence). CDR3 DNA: TGTGCCAGCAGCAAAGATCCGGGACTACGGCTCGACACTGAAGCTTTCTTT. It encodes CASSKDPGLRLDTEAFF.

The CDR3 region is CASSVLLIENTDTQYF. The CDR3 nucleotides are TGTGCCAGCAGCGTACTACTAATAGAAAACACAGATACGCAGTATTTT. The chain combines TRBV11-2 with TRBJ2-3; D unclear. The CDR3 runs 16 residues. Germline values: CDR1 SGHAT, CDR2 FQNNGV. The V gene lost 5 bases and the J gene lost 2 bases, with 17 bases spanning the gap.

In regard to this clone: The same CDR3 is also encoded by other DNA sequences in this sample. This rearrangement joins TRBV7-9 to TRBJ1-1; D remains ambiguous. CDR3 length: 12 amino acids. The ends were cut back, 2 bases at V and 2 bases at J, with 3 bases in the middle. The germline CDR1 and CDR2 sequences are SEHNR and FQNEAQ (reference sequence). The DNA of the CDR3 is TGTGCCAGCAGCTTAATTAACACTGAAGCTTTCTTT. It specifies CASSLINTEAFF.

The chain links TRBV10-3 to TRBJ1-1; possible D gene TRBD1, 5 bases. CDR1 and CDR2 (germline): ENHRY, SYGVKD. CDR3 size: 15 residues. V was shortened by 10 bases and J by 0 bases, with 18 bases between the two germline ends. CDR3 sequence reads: CANRGGNNMNTEAFF. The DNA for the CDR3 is TGTGCCAACCGGGGGGGAAATAACATGAACACTGAAGCTTTCTTT.

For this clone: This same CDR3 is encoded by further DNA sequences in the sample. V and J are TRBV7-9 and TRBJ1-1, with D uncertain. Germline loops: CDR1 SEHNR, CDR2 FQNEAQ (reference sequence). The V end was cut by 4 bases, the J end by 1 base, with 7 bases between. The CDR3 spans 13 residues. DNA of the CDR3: TGTGCCAGCAGCTGGGAGGGGAACACTGAAGCTTTCTTT. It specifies CASSWEGNTEAFF.

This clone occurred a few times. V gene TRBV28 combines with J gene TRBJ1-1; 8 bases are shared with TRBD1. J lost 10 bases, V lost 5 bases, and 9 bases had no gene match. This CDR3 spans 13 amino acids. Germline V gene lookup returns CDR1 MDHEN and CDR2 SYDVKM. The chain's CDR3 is CASSAYRGSGAFF. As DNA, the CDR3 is TGTGCCAGCAGTGCGTACAGGGGGAGTGGAGCTTTCTTT.

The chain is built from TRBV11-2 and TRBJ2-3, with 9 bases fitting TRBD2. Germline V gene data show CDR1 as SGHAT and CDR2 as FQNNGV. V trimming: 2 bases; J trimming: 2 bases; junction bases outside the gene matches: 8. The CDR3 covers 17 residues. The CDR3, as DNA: TGTGCCAGCAGCTTATCATGGTCTAGCGGGGACACAGATACGCAGTATTTT. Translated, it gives CASSLSWSSGDTDTQYF.

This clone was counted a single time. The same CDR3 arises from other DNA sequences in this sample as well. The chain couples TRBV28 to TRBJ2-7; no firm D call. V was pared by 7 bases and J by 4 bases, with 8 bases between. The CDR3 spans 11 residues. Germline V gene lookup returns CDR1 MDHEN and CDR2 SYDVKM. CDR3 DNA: TGTGCCAGCATCTCCAGTTACGAGCAGTACTTC. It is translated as CASISSYEQYF.

CDR3 region: CASNREGAHTEAFF. CDR3 DNA: TGTGCCAGCAACAGGGAGGGGGCTCACACTGAAGCTTTCTTT. The genes are TRBV6-5 and TRBJ1-1, with 7 bases lining up with TRBD1. Germline V gene sequence: CDR1 MNHEY, CDR2 SVGAGI. The CDR3 is 14 amino acids. V lost 7 bases, J lost 3 bases, and 8 bases stayed unmatched.

The CDR3 DNA sequence: TGTGCCAGCAGTGAAGCGATCGCCCGGGACTGGGCCTACGAGCAGTACTTC. Translating it yields CASSEAIARDWAYEQYF. This chain joins TRBV2 and TRBJ2-7; D is perhaps TRBD2 (6 bases). Germline V gene sequence: CDR1 SNHLY, CDR2 FYNNEI. The CDR3 has 17 residues. The V end lost 0 bases, the J end lost 2 bases, and 17 bases lay between the germline ends.

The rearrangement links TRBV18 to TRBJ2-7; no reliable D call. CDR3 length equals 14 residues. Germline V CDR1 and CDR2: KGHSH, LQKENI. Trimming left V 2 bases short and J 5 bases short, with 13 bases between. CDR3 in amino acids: CASSPIGGSHEQYF. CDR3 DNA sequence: TGTGCCAGCTCACCAATCGGCGGATCTCACGAGCAGTACTTC.

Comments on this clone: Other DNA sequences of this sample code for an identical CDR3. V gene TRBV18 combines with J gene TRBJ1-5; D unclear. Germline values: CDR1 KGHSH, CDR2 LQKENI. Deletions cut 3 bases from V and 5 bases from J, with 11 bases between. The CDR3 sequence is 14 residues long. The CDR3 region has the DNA TGTGCCAGCTCACCCGGACGGATCGATCAGCCCCAGCATTTT. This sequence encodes CASSPGRIDQPQHF.

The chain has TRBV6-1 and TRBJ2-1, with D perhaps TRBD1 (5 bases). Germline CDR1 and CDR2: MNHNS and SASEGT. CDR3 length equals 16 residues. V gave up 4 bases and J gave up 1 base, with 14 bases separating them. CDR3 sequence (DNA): TGTGCCAGCAGTGGGTGGCAGGGTAGGTCCTACAATGAGCAGTTCTTC. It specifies CASSGWQGRSYNEQFF.

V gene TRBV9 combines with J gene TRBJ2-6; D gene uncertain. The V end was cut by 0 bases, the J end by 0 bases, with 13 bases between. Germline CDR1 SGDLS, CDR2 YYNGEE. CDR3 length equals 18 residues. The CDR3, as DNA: TGTGCCAGCAGCGTAGGACCAGGAGTGTACTCTGGGGCCAACGTCCTGACTTTC. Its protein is CASSVGPGVYSGANVLTF.

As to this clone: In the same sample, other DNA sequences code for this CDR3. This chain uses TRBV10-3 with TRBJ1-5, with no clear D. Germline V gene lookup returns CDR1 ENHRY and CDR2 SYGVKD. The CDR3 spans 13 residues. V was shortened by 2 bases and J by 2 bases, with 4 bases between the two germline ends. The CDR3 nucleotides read TGTGCCATCAGTGAGGGGGGCAATCAGCCCCAGCATTTT. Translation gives CAISEGGNQPQHF.

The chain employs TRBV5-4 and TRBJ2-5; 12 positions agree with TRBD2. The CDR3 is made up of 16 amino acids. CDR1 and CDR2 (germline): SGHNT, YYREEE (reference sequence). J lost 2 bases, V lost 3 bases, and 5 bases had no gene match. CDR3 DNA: TGTGCCAGCAGCTACGGGACTAGCGGGCGTCAAGAGACCCAGTACTTC. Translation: CASSYGTSGRQETQYF.

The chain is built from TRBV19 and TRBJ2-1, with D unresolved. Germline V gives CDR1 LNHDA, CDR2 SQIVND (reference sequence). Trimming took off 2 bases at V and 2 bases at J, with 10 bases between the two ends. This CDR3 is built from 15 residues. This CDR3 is CASSIWGSPYNEQFF. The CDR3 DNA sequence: TGTGCCAGTAGTATATGGGGTAGCCCCTACAATGAGCAGTTCTTC.

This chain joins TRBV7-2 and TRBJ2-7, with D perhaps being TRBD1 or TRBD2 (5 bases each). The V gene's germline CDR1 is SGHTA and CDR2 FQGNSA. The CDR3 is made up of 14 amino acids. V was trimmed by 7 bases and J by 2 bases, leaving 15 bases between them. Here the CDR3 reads CASTTGTQPYEQYF. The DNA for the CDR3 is TGTGCCAGCACTACCGGGACCCAACCCTACGAGCAGTACTTC.

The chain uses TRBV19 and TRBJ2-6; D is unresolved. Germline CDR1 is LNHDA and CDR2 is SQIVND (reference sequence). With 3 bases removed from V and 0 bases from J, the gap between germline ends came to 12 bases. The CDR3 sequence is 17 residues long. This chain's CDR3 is CASSIRPGSSGANVLTF. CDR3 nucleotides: TGTGCCAGTAGTATTCGGCCGGGTTCCTCTGGGGCCAACGTCCTGACTTTC. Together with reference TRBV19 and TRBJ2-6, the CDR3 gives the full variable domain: DGGITQSPKYLFRKEGQNVTLSCEQNLNHDAMYWYRQDPGQGLRLIYYSQIVNDFQKGDIAEGYSVSREKKESFPLTVTSAQKNPTAFYLCASSIRPGSSGANVLTFGAGSRLTVL.

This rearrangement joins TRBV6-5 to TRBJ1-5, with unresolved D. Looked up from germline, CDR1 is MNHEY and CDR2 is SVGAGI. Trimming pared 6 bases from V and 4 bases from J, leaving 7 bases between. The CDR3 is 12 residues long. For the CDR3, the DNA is TGTGCCAGCAGCCACGGGAATCAGCCCCAGCATTTT. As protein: CASSHGNQPQHF.

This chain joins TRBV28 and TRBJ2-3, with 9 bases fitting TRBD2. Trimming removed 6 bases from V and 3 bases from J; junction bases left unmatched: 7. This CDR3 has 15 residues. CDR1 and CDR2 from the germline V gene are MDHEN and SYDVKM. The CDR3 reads CASRTLRGGTDTQYF. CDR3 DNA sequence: TGTGCCAGCAGGACTTTGCGGGGGGGGACAGATACGCAGTATTTT.

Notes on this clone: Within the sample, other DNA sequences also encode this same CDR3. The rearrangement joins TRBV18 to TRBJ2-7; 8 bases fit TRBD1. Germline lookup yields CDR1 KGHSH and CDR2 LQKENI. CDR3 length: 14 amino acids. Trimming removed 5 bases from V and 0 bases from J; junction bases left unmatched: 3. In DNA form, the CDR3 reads TGTGCCAGCTCAGGGGACAGGAGCTCCTACGAGCAGTACTTC. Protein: CASSGDRSSYEQYF.

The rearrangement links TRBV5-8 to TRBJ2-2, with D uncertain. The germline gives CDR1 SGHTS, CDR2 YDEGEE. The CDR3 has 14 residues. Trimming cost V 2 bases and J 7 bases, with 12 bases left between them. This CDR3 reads CASSLPVANGELFF. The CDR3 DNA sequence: TGTGCCAGCAGCTTACCCGTGGCTAACGGGGAGCTGTTTTTT. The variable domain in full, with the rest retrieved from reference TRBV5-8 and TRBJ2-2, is EAGVTQSPTHLIKTRGQQATLRCSPISGHTSVYWYQQALGLGLQFLLWYDEGEERNRGNFPPRFSGRQFPNYSSELNVNALELEDSALYLCASSLPVANGELFFGEGSRLTVL.

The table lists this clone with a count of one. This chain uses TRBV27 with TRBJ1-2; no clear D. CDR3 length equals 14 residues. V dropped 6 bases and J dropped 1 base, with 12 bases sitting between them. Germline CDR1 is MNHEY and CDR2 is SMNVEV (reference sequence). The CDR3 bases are TGTGCCAGCAGCTCGTCAAAGATTAACTATGGCTACACCTTC. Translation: CASSSSKINYGYTF.